This T cell receptor beta chain was observed in a study of T cells after yellow fever vaccination. The germline V gene has CDR1 MRHNA and CDR2 SNTAGT. Trimming cost V 5 bases and J 0 bases; bases outside gene matches: 13. The CDR3 sequence is 19 residues long. This clonotype was seen repeatedly, ten times or more. TCRdb redid the calling of the 5' RACE reads with MiXCR, one entry per CDR3 protein. The table lists around 63,000 distinct CDR3 sequences, about 7.8% of them singletons. The TCR was taken from a man aged 30 to 45 who received the YFV17D yellow fever vaccine. The rearrangement uses TRBV6-4 and TRBJ2-7; 13 nucleotides line up with TRBD2. The material was CD8+ T cells sorted from PBMCs, obtained 15 days after the yellow fever booster vaccination. DNA for the CDR3: TGTGCCAGCAGTAACCTTGGACTAGCGGGAGAGGGGAGCTCCTACGAGCAGTACTTC. Translated: CASSNLGLAGEGSSYEQYF.